Shown below are 32 T cell receptor beta chains from a single sample sequenced in a study of cytomegalovirus exposure and HLA in healthy donors. Both 60 Vbeta primers and 13 Jbeta primers went into the PCR. TCRdb keeps only in-frame clones here, not all; method: immunoSEQ multiplex PCR. Among 140,000 or so clones listed, roughly 77% were seen once. The sequencing input was PBMCs. These receptors originate from a woman aged 25 to 45 in good health and CMV-seronegative.

This clone was found a few times. The genes are TRBV29-1 and TRBJ1-1; D gene ambiguous. CDR3 length: 13 residues. V shed 7 bases and J shed 5 bases, with 17 bases lying between them. Germline-derived CDR1 and CDR2 are SQVTM and ANQGSEA. Here the CDR3 reads CSGGGHSTTEAFF. In DNA form, the CDR3 reads TGCAGCGGGGGAGGCCACTCGACGACTGAAGCTTTCTTT.

This clone was found a few times. The genes are TRBV7-8 and TRBJ1-1, with D possibly being TRBD1 (5 bases). V gave up 2 bases and J gave up 2 bases, with 12 bases separating them. CDR3 size: 15 residues. Germline V lookup: CDR1 SGHVS, CDR2 FQNEAQ. The CDR3 DNA sequence: TGTGCCAGCAGCTTAAGGGCAGGGCGAAACACTGAAGCTTTCTTT. Amino acid sequence: CASSLRAGRNTEAFF.

The rearrangement uses TRBV19 and TRBJ2-1, with D unclear. The V gene lost 6 bases and the J gene lost 4 bases, with 10 bases spanning the gap. The CDR3 totals 13 residues. Germline CDR1 LNHDA, CDR2 SQIVND (reference sequence). The CDR3 region is CASSMRGYNEQFF. DNA for the CDR3: TGTGCCAGTAGCATGCGAGGATACAATGAGCAGTTCTTC.

The genes are TRBV18 and TRBJ2-1; 10 bases match TRBD2. The germline V gene has CDR1 KGHSH and CDR2 LQKENI. This CDR3 has 16 amino acids. V shed 3 bases, J shed 8 bases, and the junction held 10 bases outside the gene matches. The CDR3 nucleotides read TGTGCCAGCTCACCGTTTGAGGCTAGCGGGAGCCATGAGCAGTTCTTC. This translates into CASSPFEASGSHEQFF.

The J gene is TRBJ2-1, the V gene TRBV2, with 15 nucleotides matching TRBD2. The V and J ends lost 7 bases and 4 bases, in that order; junction bases with no gene match: 5. Germline loops: CDR1 SNHLY, CDR2 FYNNEI. This CDR3 has 16 amino acids. CDR3 amino acids: CASKGLAGGHYNEQFF. DNA for the CDR3: TGTGCCAGCAAGGGACTAGCGGGAGGACATTACAATGAGCAGTTCTTC.

The CDR3 is CASSQDVGGAAFSGYTF. As DNA, the CDR3 is TGTGCCAGCAGCCAAGATGTTGGGGGCGCTGCATTCTCTGGCTACACCTTC. This chain uses TRBV14 with TRBJ1-2; possibly TRBD1 for D (6 bases). V shed 0 bases and J shed 7 bases, with 21 bases lying between them. Germline V gene data show CDR1 as SGHDN and CDR2 as FVKESK. The CDR3 extends over 17 amino acids.

The rearrangement joins TRBV29-1 to TRBJ1-5; the D is unclear. Germline assignment: CDR1 SQVTM and CDR2 ANQGSEA. This CDR3 is built from 14 residues. The V gene lost 8 bases and the J gene lost 3 bases, with 17 bases spanning the gap. This CDR3 is CSYSREVSNQPQHF. CDR3 in DNA: TGCAGCTATTCTAGGGAGGTTTCCAATCAGCCCCAGCATTTT.

This clone was counted only a few times. The sample contains more than one DNA sequence encoding this CDR3. The chain combines TRBV5-1 with TRBJ2-5; 10 positions match TRBD2. This CDR3 spans 16 amino acids. Germline CDR1 SGHRS, CDR2 YFSETQ. The junction had 5 bases not matched to a gene; V was cut back by 2 bases and J by 1 base. CDR3 region: CASSLMASGSQETQYF. CDR3 coding DNA: TGCGCCAGCAGCTTAATGGCTAGCGGGAGCCAAGAGACCCAGTACTTC.

V is TRBV10-3 and J is TRBJ2-4, with D tentatively TRBD1 (5 bases). Trimming left V 4 bases short and J 6 bases short, with 10 bases between. CDR1 is ENHRY, CDR2 SYGVKD, per germline. The CDR3 runs to 13 residues. CDR3 bases: TGTGCCATCAGTGGCGACAGATTAAACATTCAGTACTTC. Residues: CAISGDRLNIQYF.

V usage is TRBV7-8 and J usage is TRBJ2-1; the match to TRBD2 covers 13 bases. V trimming: 5 bases; J trimming: 7 bases; junction bases outside the gene matches: 14. This CDR3 is built from 18 residues. CDR1 and CDR2 (germline): SGHVS, FQNEAQ. The CDR3 region has the DNA TGTGCCAGCAGCAGACTAGCGGGAGGACCAGAAAGAAATAATGAGCAGTTCTTC. Protein product: CASSRLAGGPERNNEQFF.

V usage is TRBV6-5 and J usage is TRBJ1-3; no reliable D call. The CDR3 extends over 14 amino acids. CDR1 and CDR2 (germline): MNHEY, SVGAGI. Trimming left V 6 bases short and J 0 bases short, with 9 bases between. The CDR3 DNA sequence: TGTGCCAGCAGGGAACAGAGCTCTGGAAACACCATATATTTT. This translates into CASREQSSGNTIYF.

This chain joins TRBV7-8 and TRBJ1-2, with 10 bases aligning to TRBD1. The germline V gene has CDR1 SGHVS and CDR2 FQNEAQ. The CDR3 spans 13 residues. V gave up 4 bases and J gave up 6 bases; unmatched junction bases: 2. In nucleotides, the CDR3 is TGTGCCAGCAGCTCTGGGACAGGGGATGGCTACACCTTC. This gives the protein CASSSGTGDGYTF.

This clone was detected only once. The chain is built from TRBV7-3 and TRBJ2-3, with 12 bases that match TRBD2. The germline gives CDR1 SGHTA, CDR2 FQGTGA. Trimming took 1 base from V and 3 from J; bases not matched to a gene: 5. This CDR3 has 17 amino acids. CDR3 DNA sequence: TGTGCCAGCAGCTTAAGGGCTAGCGGGGGGGATACAGATACGCAGTATTTT. It yields the protein CASSLRASGGDTDTQYF.

The CDR3 protein is CSVEGEVGKDTEAFF. Written as DNA, the CDR3 is TGCAGCGTTGAAGGGGAGGTGGGGAAGGACACTGAAGCTTTCTTT. V and J are TRBV29-1 and TRBJ1-1; D not certain. Trimming took off 1 base at V and 3 bases at J, with 15 bases between the two ends. The CDR3 is made up of 15 amino acids. Germline V CDR1 and CDR2: SQVTM, ANQGSEA.

This clone was picked up one time. The V gene is TRBV10-3, the J gene TRBJ1-1, with D unclear. The CDR3 has 12 residues. The V gene lost 6 bases and the J gene lost 1 base, with 6 bases spanning the gap. CDR1 and CDR2 from the germline V gene are ENHRY and SYGVKD. This chain's CDR3 is CAIRRGNTEAFF. CDR3 bases: TGTGCCATCAGGAGAGGGAACACTGAAGCTTTCTTT.

The chain links TRBV5-5 to TRBJ1-1; D perhaps matches TRBD1 (5 bases). Germline CDR1 and CDR2: SGHKS and YYEKEE (reference sequence). V dropped 4 bases and J dropped 4 bases, with 11 bases sitting between them. The CDR3 is made up of 13 amino acids. The CDR3 is CASSGWGGTEAFF. CDR3 in DNA: TGTGCCAGCAGCGGGTGGGGGGGCACTGAAGCTTTCTTT.

This chain uses TRBV19 with TRBJ2-1; 7 positions match TRBD2. This CDR3 is 13 amino acids long. In germline, CDR1 is LNHDA, CDR2 SQIVND (reference sequence). J was trimmed by 6 bases and V by 7 bases; bases with no gene match: 6. Written as DNA, the CDR3 is TGTGCCAGTACACTAGCGTCTCCCAATGAGCAGTTCTTC. This encodes CASTLASPNEQFF. Looking up the rest from reference TRBV19 and TRBJ2-1 gives the full variable domain: DGGITQSPKYLFRKEGQNVTLSCEQNLNHDAMYWYRQDPGQGLRLIYYSQIVNDFQKGDIAEGYSVSREKKESFPLTVTSAQKNPTAFYLCASTLASPNEQFFGPGTRLTVL.

The chain carries TRBV6-1 and TRBJ1-2; D is unclear. CDR1 is MNHNS, CDR2 SASEGT, per germline. This CDR3 contains 12 residues. V lost 1 base, J lost 5 bases, and 5 bases lay in between. The CDR3 region has the DNA TGTGCCAGCAGTGAAGGGACTTATGGCTACACCTTC. This encodes CASSEGTYGYTF.

A note on this clone: One junction end does not reproduce the germline sequence, and a read error may be involved. The chain links TRBV7-9 to TRBJ2-3, with 7 bases that match TRBD1. Germline CDR1 SEHNR, CDR2 FQNEAQ (reference sequence). The CDR3 sequence is 16 residues long. The DNA of the CDR3 is TGTTCCAGCAGCCCGTGGGACAGATATAGCACAGATACGCAGTATTTT. Protein product: CSSSPWDRYSTDTQYF. The variable domain in full, with the rest retrieved from reference TRBV7-9 and TRBJ2-3, is DTGVSQNPRHKITKRGQNVTFRCDPISEHNRLYWYRQTLGQGPEFLTYFQNEAQLEKSRLLSDRFSAERPKGSFSTLEIQRTEQGDSAMYLCSSSPWDRYSTDTQYFGPGTRLTVL.

V is TRBV5-1 and J is TRBJ1-2; 9 bases line up with TRBD1. After removal of 4 bases from V and 4 bases from J, the junction contained 5 bases not matched to a gene. The germline V gene encodes CDR1 SGHRS and CDR2 YFSETQ. This CDR3 has 14 amino acids. CDR3 nucleotides: TGCGCCAGCAGCACGGGACAGGGAAGCTATGGCTACACCTTC. Its translation is CASSTGQGSYGYTF.

This clone was counted a few times. The CDR3 region is CASSTNRGTNEKLFF. The CDR3 DNA follows: TGCGCCAGCAGCACAAACAGGGGCACTAATGAAAAACTGTTTTTT. The rearrangement uses TRBV5-1 and TRBJ1-4, with 7 positions matching TRBD1. CDR1 and CDR2 from the germline V gene are SGHRS and YFSETQ. V lost 4 bases, J lost 2 bases, and 5 bases stayed unmatched. The CDR3 runs 15 residues. The whole variable domain, remainder taken from reference TRBV5-1 and TRBJ1-4, is KAGVTQTPRYLIKTRGQQVTLSCSPISGHRSVSWYQQTPGQGLQFLFEYFSETQRNKGNFPGRFSGRQFSNSRSEMNVSTLELGDSALYLCASSTNRGTNEKLFFGSGTQLSVL.

The V and J genes are TRBV6-1 and TRBJ1-1, with a weak D call TRBD1 (5 bases). Germline V lookup: CDR1 MNHNS, CDR2 SASEGT. V lost 4 bases and J 9 bases, leaving 18 bases between the germline ends. There are 14 residues in the CDR3. DNA for the CDR3: TGTGCCAGCAGTGGTCCCGGGACGGGGACTCAAGCTTTCTTT. As protein: CASSGPGTGTQAFF.

This clone was recorded only once. The genes are TRBV6-1 and TRBJ1-2; TRBD1 is a possible D gene (6 bases). The CDR3 sequence is 14 residues long. V was clipped by 6 bases and J by 4 bases, with 15 bases between them. Germline loops: CDR1 MNHNS, CDR2 SASEGT. CDR3 nucleotides: TGTGCCAGCAGGCCCAGGGACACGACCTATGGCTACACCTTC. Protein sequence: CASRPRDTTYGYTF.

The V gene is TRBV7-2, the J gene TRBJ2-1; 8 bases line up with TRBD2. Losses at the gene ends were 5 bases for V and 0 bases for J; bases not matched to a gene: 3. This CDR3 region has 15 residues. Germline CDR1 reads SGHTA; CDR2 reads FQGNSA. The CDR3 here is CASSGTSGSYNEQFF. CDR3 bases: TGTGCCAGCAGCGGAACTAGCGGCTCCTACAATGAGCAGTTCTTC.

The rearrangement links TRBV18 to TRBJ1-5; TRBD1 matches 8 bases. The CDR3 contains 15 residues. The germline gives CDR1 KGHSH, CDR2 LQKENI. After removal of 1 base from V and 3 bases from J, the junction contained 2 bases not matched to a gene. This CDR3 is CASSPRTGPNQPQHF. CDR3 DNA sequence: TGTGCCAGCTCACCACGGACAGGGCCCAATCAGCCCCAGCATTTT.

This clone was detected only a few times. J is TRBJ2-5 and V is TRBV19; D may be TRBD1 (7 bases). Germline loops: CDR1 LNHDA, CDR2 SQIVND (reference sequence). V lost 4 bases, J lost 5 bases, and 8 bases lay in between. This CDR3 has 12 amino acids. CDR3 sequence: CASSTGGETQYF. Here the CDR3 DNA reads TGTGCCAGTAGTACAGGGGGGGAGACCCAGTACTTC.

The chain joins TRBV5-4 to TRBJ2-7; 14 bases agree with TRBD2. Per the germline V gene, CDR1 is SGHNT and CDR2 is YYREEE (reference sequence). The CDR3 has 16 residues. Trimming took 3 bases from V and 6 from J; bases not matched to a gene: 8. The DNA for the CDR3 is TGTGCCAGCAGCTCCTGGACTAGCGGGAGGATCGGCGAGCAGTACTTC. Protein product: CASSSWTSGRIGEQYF.

The chain has TRBV5-4 and TRBJ1-6; possibly TRBD1 for D (5 bases). CDR3 length equals 14 residues. The germline V gene encodes CDR1 SGHNT and CDR2 YYREEE (reference sequence). V lost 5 bases and J 7 bases, leaving 13 bases between the germline ends. CDR3 residues: CASRRDGKNSPLHF. CDR3 DNA: TGTGCCAGCAGGCGGGACGGGAAAAATTCACCCCTCCACTTT.

This clone was recorded a few times. The genes are TRBV2 and TRBJ2-2; maybe TRBD2 (6 bases). Germline V lookup: CDR1 SNHLY, CDR2 FYNNEI. The V gene lost 5 bases and the J gene lost 4 bases, with 11 bases spanning the gap. The CDR3 is made up of 14 amino acids. The CDR3 DNA reads TGTGCCAGCAGTAGGGACTCCCGCACCGGGGAGCTGTTTTTT. Its protein is CASSRDSRTGELFF.

As concerns this clone: One end of the junction fails to match germline, which may point to a read error. The chain joins TRBV7-9 to TRBJ1-4; D is ambiguous. Germline V CDR1 and CDR2: SEHNR, FQNEAQ (reference sequence). The length of the CDR3 is 12 residues. This CDR3 is CSSSQAEEKLFF. CDR3 nucleotide sequence: TGTTCCAGCAGCCAAGCGGAGGAAAAACTGTTTTTT.

The sample holds a few counts of this clone. This sequence joins TRBV27 and TRBJ2-1; 7 nucleotides line up with TRBD2. Germline V lookup: CDR1 MNHEY, CDR2 SMNVEV (reference sequence). V gave up 6 bases and J gave up 6 bases; unmatched junction bases: 5. This CDR3 has 13 residues. The CDR3 region is CASSLLASNEQFF. CDR3 in DNA: TGTGCCAGCAGCCTACTAGCGTCCAATGAGCAGTTCTTC.

V and J are TRBV11-3 and TRBJ2-5; D remains ambiguous. The CDR3 spans 14 residues. In germline, CDR1 is SGHNT, CDR2 YENEEA. V lost 4 bases and J 3 bases, leaving 12 bases between the germline ends. CDR3 region: CASSSRGDKETQYF. The DNA of the CDR3 is TGTGCCAGCAGCTCACGTGGCGACAAAGAGACCCAGTACTTC.